The 20 T cell receptor beta chains below all came from one sample that was sequenced in a study of chemoradiotherapy in HPV16-positive cancers. TCRdb's copy holds only in-frame clones and misses some; the assay was immunoSEQ multiplex PCR. The table includes roughly 1,500 clones, 74% detected once. Sequencing was performed on tumor tissue, taken from a patient who underwent chemoradiotherapy. These receptors were taken from a human donor with HPV-associated anogenital cancer.

This clone was found a few times. The J gene is TRBJ1-3, the V gene TRBV30; 7 nucleotides align to TRBD1. CDR3 length: 14 amino acids. Germline V gives CDR1 GTSNPN, CDR2 SVGIG (reference sequence). V dropped 8 bases and J dropped 1; count of bases not matched to a gene: 8. The CDR3 nucleotides are TGTGCCGTCGAGGGACAGCGATCTGGAAACACCATATATTTT. Translating gives CAVEGQRSGNTIYF. The full variable domain, with the rest looked up from reference TRBV30 and TRBJ1-3, is SQTIHQWPATLVQPVGSPLSLECTVEGTSNPNLYWYRQAAGRGLQLLFYSVGIGQISSEVPQNLSASRPQDRQFILSSKKLLLSDSGFYLCAVEGQRSGNTIYFGEGSWLTVV.

The CDR3 is CASSLASLAGIDEQFF. Here the CDR3 DNA reads TGTGCCAGCAGCTTAGCGAGCCTAGCCGGTATAGATGAGCAGTTCTTC. The chain recombines TRBV7-8 with TRBJ2-1, with a tentative D call TRBD2 (5 bases). This CDR3 is 16 amino acids long. The ends were cut back, 0 bases at V and 8 bases at J, with 17 bases in the middle. Germline assignment: CDR1 SGHVS and CDR2 FQNEAQ.

This chain uses TRBV5-5 with TRBJ1-4; no firm D call. Germline V gene lookup returns CDR1 SGHKS and CDR2 YYEKEE (reference sequence). This CDR3 region has 15 residues. V gave up 4 bases and J gave up 5 bases, with 15 bases separating them. CDR3 amino acids: CASSRVGVWNEKLFF. CDR3 in DNA: TGTGCCAGCAGCCGGGTGGGAGTCTGGAATGAAAAACTGTTTTTT.

V is TRBV19 and J is TRBJ2-7, with TRBD2 matching over 11 bases. Unmatched junction bases numbered 3, after V lost 2 bases and J lost 3 bases. This CDR3 contains 15 residues. Germline CDR1 is LNHDA and CDR2 is SQIVND (reference sequence). The CDR3 DNA follows: TGTGCCAGTAGTATATCTAGCGGGAGGCACTACGAGCAGTACTTC. Translated, it gives CASSISSGRHYEQYF.

The J gene is TRBJ2-6, the V gene TRBV5-4, with D unresolved. The V gene lost 6 bases and the J gene lost 0 bases, with 7 bases spanning the gap. CDR1 is SGHNT, CDR2 YYREEE, per germline (reference sequence). This CDR3 comprises 14 residues. CDR3 protein: CASTPLSGANVLTF. The CDR3 DNA reads TGTGCCAGCACCCCCCTCTCTGGGGCCAACGTCCTGACTTTC.

This chain uses TRBV6-1 with TRBJ2-5, with D perhaps matching TRBD1 (6 bases). The V gene lost 4 bases and the J gene lost 0 bases, with 9 bases spanning the gap. The CDR3 totals 14 residues. CDR1 and CDR2 (germline): MNHNS, SASEGT. The CDR3 region has the DNA TGTGCCAGCAGTGTTGGACAGTACCAAGAGACCCAGTACTTC. This codes for CASSVGQYQETQYF.

The rearrangement joins TRBV10-3 to TRBJ1-2; the D gene is possibly TRBD1 (6 bases). The CDR3 is 14 residues long. Germline V gene lookup returns CDR1 ENHRY and CDR2 SYGVKD. Trimming took off 0 bases at V and 4 bases at J, with 9 bases between the two ends. The CDR3: CAISESVRGYGYTF. As DNA, the CDR3 is TGTGCCATCAGTGAGTCAGTCAGGGGCTATGGCTACACCTTC.

This clone was found a few times. The rearrangement links TRBV6-1 to TRBJ2-7, with 8 nucleotides matching TRBD2. Looked up from germline, CDR1 is MNHNS and CDR2 is SASEGT. The CDR3 spans 18 residues. J gave up 0 bases and V 1 base, and 11 bases lay outside the gene matches. The CDR3 spells CASSEVSGISLFSYEQYF. The CDR3 bases are TGTGCCAGCAGTGAAGTTAGCGGGATCTCTCTCTTCTCCTACGAGCAGTACTTC.

The rearrangement uses TRBV6-5 and TRBJ1-2; D may be TRBD1 (6 bases). CDR3 size: 13 residues. V lost 6 bases and J 8 bases, leaving 16 bases between the germline ends. Germline loops: CDR1 MNHEY, CDR2 SVGAGI. The CDR3 region is CASSRQGNEGYTF. CDR3 in DNA: TGTGCCAGCAGCCGTCAGGGGAATGAAGGCTACACCTTC.

A few counts support this clone. J is TRBJ1-1 and V is TRBV6-6; D call uncertain. Trimming stripped 2 bases from V and 0 bases from J, with 10 bases between. Germline values: CDR1 MNHNY, CDR2 SVGAGI (reference sequence). The CDR3 has 15 amino acids. For the CDR3, the DNA is TGTGCCAGCAGTTACACGGCAGGACTGAACACTGAAGCTTTCTTT. Translated, it gives CASSYTAGLNTEAFF.

This clone was recorded a few times. This rearrangement joins TRBV5-4 to TRBJ1-4; maybe TRBD1 (6 bases). Germline lookup yields CDR1 SGHNT and CDR2 YYREEE (reference sequence). The CDR3 has 15 residues. Trimming removed 4 bases from V and 4 bases from J, with 14 bases in between. The CDR3 coding sequence is TGTGCCAGCAGCCCCGGGGGCGCCCTTAATGAAAAACTGTTTTTT. The encoded protein is CASSPGGALNEKLFF.

The genes are TRBV5-1 and TRBJ2-6, with 8 bases aligning to TRBD1. Looked up from germline, CDR1 is SGHRS and CDR2 is YFSETQ. There are 17 residues in the CDR3. After removal of 3 bases from V and 0 bases from J, the junction contained 5 bases not matched to a gene. CDR3: CASSSGQVISGANVLTF. The CDR3 DNA reads as TGCGCCAGCAGCTCGGGACAGGTGATCTCTGGGGCCAACGTCCTGACTTTC. The full variable domain, with the rest looked up from reference TRBV5-1 and TRBJ2-6, is KAGVTQTPRYLIKTRGQQVTLSCSPISGHRSVSWYQQTPGQGLQFLFEYFSETQRNKGNFPGRFSGRQFSNSRSEMNVSTLELGDSALYLCASSSGQVISGANVLTFGAGSRLTVL.

The table lists this clone with a few counts. The chain couples TRBV11-2 to TRBJ1-1; unclear D gene. Trimming pared 3 bases from V and 1 base from J, leaving 9 bases between. Looked up from germline, CDR1 is SGHAT and CDR2 is FQNNGV. The CDR3 sequence is 14 residues long. For the CDR3, the DNA is TGTGCCAGCAGCTTCACCTACACGAACACTGAAGCTTTCTTT. Translation: CASSFTYTNTEAFF.

Concerning this clone: The junction shows a germline mismatch at one end, possibly a read error. This sequence joins TRBV7-7 and TRBJ2-5; no reliable D call. In germline, CDR1 is SSHAT, CDR2 FNYEAQ (reference sequence). CDR3 size: 12 residues. The CDR3: CASSPDSVTQYF. In nucleotides, the CDR3 is TGTGCTAGCAGCCCCGACTCGGTAACCCAGTACTTC.

The chain joins TRBV9 to TRBJ1-2; 9 bases are shared with TRBD1. The CDR3 runs 13 residues. Germline assignment: CDR1 SGDLS and CDR2 YYNGEE. J gave up 6 bases and V 2 bases, and 2 bases lay outside the gene matches. The CDR3 here is CASSVTGGDGYTF. The CDR3 DNA is TGTGCCAGCAGCGTTACAGGGGGCGATGGCTACACCTTC.

The chain combines TRBV10-1 with TRBJ2-1; 8 bases match TRBD2. The length of the CDR3 is 16 residues. Germline lookup yields CDR1 WNHNN and CDR2 SYGVQD (reference sequence). With V trimmed by 0 bases and J by 12 bases, 13 bases remained unmatched. CDR3 sequence: CASSESETSDVRGQFF. The CDR3 DNA sequence: TGCGCCAGCAGTGAGTCTGAGACTAGCGACGTCCGGGGGCAGTTCTTC.

The gene calls are TRBV30 and TRBJ1-5, with unresolved D. Per germline, CDR1 GTSNPN and CDR2 SVGIG (reference sequence). The CDR3 is 14 residues long. Trimming removed 1 base from V and 3 bases from J, with 10 bases in between. As DNA, the CDR3 is TGTGCCTGGAGTGCTGGGCGGGACAATCAGCCCCAGCATTTT. It codes for CAWSAGRDNQPQHF.

The chain has TRBV28 and TRBJ1-4, with a tentative D call TRBD1 (6 bases). Trimming shortened V by 1 base and J by 4 bases, and 13 bases separated the two germline ends. The CDR3 is 16 residues long. Germline V gene data show CDR1 as MDHEN and CDR2 as SYDVKM. CDR3 in amino acids: CASSLLPGQINEKLFF. The DNA of the CDR3 is TGTGCCAGCAGTTTATTGCCCGGACAGATTAATGAAAAACTGTTTTTT.

This clone was picked up one time. The J gene is TRBJ1-3, the V gene TRBV9; the match to TRBD1 covers 7 bases. The CDR3 is made up of 17 amino acids. J was trimmed by 0 bases and V by 0 bases; bases with no gene match: 6. CDR1 SGDLS and CDR2 YYNGEE come from the germline V gene. Here the CDR3 reads CASSVGYQGGSGNTIYF. CDR3 DNA: TGTGCCAGCAGCGTAGGGTACCAGGGGGGCTCTGGAAACACCATATATTTT. Combining the CDR3 with reference TRBV9 and TRBJ1-3 gives the whole variable domain DSGVTQTPKHLITATGQRVTLRCSPRSGDLSVYWYQQSLDQGLQFLIQYYNGEERAKGNILERFSAQQFPDLHSELNLSSLELGDSALYFCASSVGYQGGSGNTIYFGEGSWLTVV.

A single count supports this clone. CDR3 in amino acids: CASSEAGQGEGEQYF. The CDR3 bases are TGTGCCAGCAGTGAAGCAGGGCAGGGGGAGGGTGAGCAGTACTTC. The chain has TRBV6-1 and TRBJ2-7; the D call may be TRBD1 or TRBD2 (7 bases each). CDR1 and CDR2 from the germline V gene are MNHNS and SASEGT. This CDR3 is built from 15 residues. Trimming shortened V by 0 bases and J by 7 bases, and 16 bases separated the two germline ends.